Described below is a single T cell receptor beta chain sequence and its context. The table lists this clonotype with a few counts. What antigen it recognizes has not been identified. Base quality data are lacking; no much larger clone is found one base away. The sample is drawn from a study of blood T cells in healthy people across ages (dated by TCRdb to between 2014 and 2016). Concerning the study at large: In model experiments, roughly one uniquely barcoded TCR beta cDNA molecule per two T cells was captured by template switching. Using deep sequencing normalized with unique cDNA molecular identifiers, the study measured how TCR beta repertoire diversity changes with age. The donors were split into four age groups: young (average roughly 15 years), middle-aged (nearly 40), aged (more than 60) and long-lived (over 80). To avoid experimental bias, donors of different ages were distributed randomly across sequencing lanes. Two additional independent replicas of 1 million unique cDNA reads from the same blood draw were analyzed for two donors (one aged 18 to 30 and one aged 80 or older).

What the study reported, not specific to this receptor: The CMV infection status of donors was not known, potentially confounding age-related changes in expanded clonotypes. Bulk unsorted PBMC profiling prevented conclusive comparison of naive and antigen-experienced compartments. Estimates of total diversity based on one million sequenced T cells were considered lower bounds and underestimates. There was a strong correlation between observed TCR beta diversity and the percentage of naive T cells measured by flow cytometry. Observed TCR beta diversity per million T cells fell roughly linearly with age, and a significant reduction was already apparent by age about 36. Compared with the aged group, the long-lived group had more naive CD4+ T cells, fewer expanded clones and increased TCR diversity, suggesting age selection.

Libraries were prepared through 5' RACE. The instrument given in TCRdb is Illumina HiSeq 2500. A second PCR of roughly 7 to 12 cycles was run with a J-beta primer mix and a sample-barcoded 5' primer. A template-switch 5' adaptor carrying 12 random nucleotides introduced a unique molecular identifier onto each TCR beta cDNA molecule. Each sample yielded at least 2.5 million CDR3-containing paired-end reads. All of the RNA was converted into first-strand cDNA using the Mint cDNA synthesis kit, with a TRBC-specific oligonucleotide serving as the primer. After uracil-DNA glycosylase treatment, a first 18-cycle PCR used universal primers M1SS and BC2_uni_R on all cDNA. The published analysis was carried out like this. For normalization, 1 million high-quality reads were randomly selected from each sample, with every read carrying a distinct molecular identifier. Instead of being binned into consensus sequences, reads with shared molecular identifiers were discarded. CDR3 identification, clonotype clustering and error correction used MiTCR with a Q25 quality threshold and the strictest error-elimination algorithm. A nonparametric unseen species model using Euler transformation provided a lower-bound estimate of total TCR beta diversity. In-frame beta chains were kept once TCRdb had trimmed the public reads at Q25 with fastp and called clones with MiXCR. Rows with one shared CDR3 protein collapse into an entry with the most common genes and DNA. The V and J calls and clone size come from TCRdb's table, not from the authors' own analysis. The sample table contains some 640,000 distinct CDR3 sequences; only one count was recorded for around 31% of them. The ten largest clonotypes hold 15% to 18% of the sample.

Donors were roughly 40 systemically healthy Caucasian individuals from Russia aged 6 to 90 years. Each donor gave about 9.8 milliliters of peripheral blood, drawn into EDTA-treated Vacutainer tubes. Ficoll-Paque density-gradient centrifugation was used to isolate PBMCs, with at least 7 million per sample. Trizol reagent was used to extract total RNA from the PBMCs, yielding at least 6 micrograms per sample. For every donor, flow cytometry on a PBMC aliquot measured the percentage of naive CD45RAhigh/CD27high T cells. According to the germline V gene (reference sequence), CDR1 reads DFQATT and CDR2 reads SNEGSKA. Counted from cysteine to phenylalanine, this CDR3 has 16 amino acids. The DNA shown is the 48-base CDR3, in frame from base 1. The trim is 3 bases for V and 4 bases for J, with a gap of 16 bases between the germline ends.

Input material: blood. The TCR originated in a woman older than 75 in good health. The rearranged chain carries TRBV20-1 and TRBJ2-6, with the D gene not clear enough to name. The DNA sequence is given as TGCAGTGCTAGCGCCAAAAAGGGCGCCGGGGCCAACGTCCTGACTTTC. This codes for CSASAKKGAGANVLTF.